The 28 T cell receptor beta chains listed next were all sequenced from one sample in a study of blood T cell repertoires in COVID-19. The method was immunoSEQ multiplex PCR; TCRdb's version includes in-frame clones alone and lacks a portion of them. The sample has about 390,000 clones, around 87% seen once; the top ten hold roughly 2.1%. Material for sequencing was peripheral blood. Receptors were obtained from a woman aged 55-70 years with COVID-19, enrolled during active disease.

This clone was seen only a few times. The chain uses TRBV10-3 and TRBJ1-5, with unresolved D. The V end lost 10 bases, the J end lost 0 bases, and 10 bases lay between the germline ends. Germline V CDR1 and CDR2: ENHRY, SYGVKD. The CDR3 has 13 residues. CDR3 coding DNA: TGTGCCACCGGTTCCGATAGCAATCAGCCCCAGCATTTT. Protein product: CATGSDSNQPQHF.

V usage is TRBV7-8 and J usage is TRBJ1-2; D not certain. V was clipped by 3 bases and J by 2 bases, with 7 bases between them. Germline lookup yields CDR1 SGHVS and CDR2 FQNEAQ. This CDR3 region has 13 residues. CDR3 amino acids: CASSFSQNYGYTF. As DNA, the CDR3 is TGTGCCAGCAGCTTTTCTCAGAACTATGGCTACACCTTC.

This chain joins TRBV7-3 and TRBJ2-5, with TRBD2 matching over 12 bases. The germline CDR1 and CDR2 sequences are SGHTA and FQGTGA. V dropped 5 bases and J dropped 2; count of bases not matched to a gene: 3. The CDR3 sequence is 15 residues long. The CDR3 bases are TGTGCCAGCAGCCGGACTAGCGGGGTTCAAGAGACCCAGTACTTC. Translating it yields CASSRTSGVQETQYF. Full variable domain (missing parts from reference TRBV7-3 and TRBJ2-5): GAGVSQTPSNKVTEKGKYVELRCDPISGHTALYWYRQSLGQGPEFLIYFQGTGAADDSGLPNDRFFAVRPEGSVSTLKIQRTERGDSAVYLCASSRTSGVQETQYFGPGTRLLVL.

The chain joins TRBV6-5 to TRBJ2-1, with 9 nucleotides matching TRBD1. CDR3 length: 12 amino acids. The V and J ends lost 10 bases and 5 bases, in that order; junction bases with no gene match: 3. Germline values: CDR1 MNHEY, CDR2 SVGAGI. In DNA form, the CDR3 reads TGTGCCACACGGACAGGGGACAATGAGCAGTTCTTC. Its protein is CATRTGDNEQFF.

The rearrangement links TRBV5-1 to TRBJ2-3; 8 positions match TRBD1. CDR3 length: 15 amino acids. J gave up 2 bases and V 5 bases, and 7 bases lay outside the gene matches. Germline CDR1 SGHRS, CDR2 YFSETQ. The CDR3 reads CASRGVQGVTDTQYF. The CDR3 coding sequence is TGCGCCAGCAGAGGGGTACAGGGGGTCACAGATACGCAGTATTTT.

The CDR3 is CASSLASGGFYEQYF. CDR3 bases: TGTGCCAGCAGTTTAGCAAGCGGGGGTTTCTACGAGCAGTACTTC. The chain uses TRBV27 and TRBJ2-7, with 8 bases fitting TRBD2. Trimming cost V 2 bases and J 3 bases; bases outside gene matches: 6. The length of the CDR3 is 15 residues. Germline CDR1 MNHEY, CDR2 SMNVEV (reference sequence).

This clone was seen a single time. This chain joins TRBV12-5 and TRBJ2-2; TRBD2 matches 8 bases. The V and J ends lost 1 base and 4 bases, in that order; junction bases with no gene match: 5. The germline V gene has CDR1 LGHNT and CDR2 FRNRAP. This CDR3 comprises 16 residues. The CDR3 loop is CASGLGPGGVTGELFF. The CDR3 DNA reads TGTGCTAGTGGTTTGGGCCCCGGGGGGGTCACCGGGGAGCTGTTTTTT.

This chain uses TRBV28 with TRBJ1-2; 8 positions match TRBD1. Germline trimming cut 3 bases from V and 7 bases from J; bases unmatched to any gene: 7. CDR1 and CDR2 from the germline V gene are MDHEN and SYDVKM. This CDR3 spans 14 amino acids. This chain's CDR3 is CASSFYGQGGGYTF. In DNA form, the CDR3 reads TGTGCCAGCAGTTTTTACGGACAGGGAGGTGGCTACACCTTC.

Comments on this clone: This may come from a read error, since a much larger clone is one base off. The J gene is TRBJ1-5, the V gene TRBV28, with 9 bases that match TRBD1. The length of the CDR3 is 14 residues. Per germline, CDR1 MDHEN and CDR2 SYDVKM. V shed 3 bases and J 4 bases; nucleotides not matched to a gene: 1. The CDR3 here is CASSLTGGNQPQHF. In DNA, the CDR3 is TGTGCCAGCAGTTTGACAGGGGGAAATCAGCCCCAGCATTTT.

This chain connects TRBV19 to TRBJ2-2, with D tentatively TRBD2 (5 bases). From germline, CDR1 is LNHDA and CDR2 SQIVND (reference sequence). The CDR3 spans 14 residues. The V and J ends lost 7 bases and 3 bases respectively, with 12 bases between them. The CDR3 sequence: CASTPPGYTGELFF. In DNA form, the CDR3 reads TGTGCCAGTACCCCTCCGGGGTACACCGGGGAGCTGTTTTTT.

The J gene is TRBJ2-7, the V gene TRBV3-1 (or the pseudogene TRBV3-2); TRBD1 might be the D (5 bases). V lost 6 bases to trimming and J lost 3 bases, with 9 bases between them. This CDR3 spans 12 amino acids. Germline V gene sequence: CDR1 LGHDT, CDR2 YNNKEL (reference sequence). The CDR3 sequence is CASSSQGYEQYF. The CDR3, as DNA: TGTGCCAGCAGTTCTCAGGGCTACGAGCAGTACTTC.

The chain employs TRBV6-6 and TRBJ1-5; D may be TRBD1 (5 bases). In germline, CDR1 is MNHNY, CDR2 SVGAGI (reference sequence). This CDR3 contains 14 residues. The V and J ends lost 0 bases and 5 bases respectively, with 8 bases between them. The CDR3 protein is CASSYSRGDQPQHF. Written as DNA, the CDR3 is TGTGCCAGCAGTTACTCGCGGGGCGATCAGCCCCAGCATTTT.

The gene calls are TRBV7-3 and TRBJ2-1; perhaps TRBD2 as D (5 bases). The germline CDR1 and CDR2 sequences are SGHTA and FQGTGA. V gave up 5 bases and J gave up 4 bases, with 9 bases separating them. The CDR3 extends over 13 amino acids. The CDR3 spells CASSLLAYNEQFF. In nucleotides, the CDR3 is TGTGCCAGCAGCCTGCTAGCTTACAATGAGCAGTTCTTC.

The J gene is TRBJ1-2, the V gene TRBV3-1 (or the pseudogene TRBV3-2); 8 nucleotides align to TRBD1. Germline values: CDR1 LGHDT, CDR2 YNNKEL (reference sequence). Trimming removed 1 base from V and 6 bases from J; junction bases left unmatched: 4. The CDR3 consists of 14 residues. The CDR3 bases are TGTGCCAGCAGCCAAGCGGACAGGGTGGATGGCTACACCTTC. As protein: CASSQADRVDGYTF.

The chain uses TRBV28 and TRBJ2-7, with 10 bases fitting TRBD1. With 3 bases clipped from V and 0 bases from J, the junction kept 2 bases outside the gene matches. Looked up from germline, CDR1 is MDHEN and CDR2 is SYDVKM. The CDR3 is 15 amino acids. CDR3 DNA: TGTGCCAGCAGTTTCTGGACAGGGGGCTCCTACGAGCAGTACTTC. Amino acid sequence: CASSFWTGGSYEQYF. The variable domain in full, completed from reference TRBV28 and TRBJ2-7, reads DVKVTQSSRYLVKRTGEKVFLECVQDMDHENMFWYRQDPGLGLRLIYFSYDVKMKEKGDIPEGYSVSREKKERFSLILESASTNQTSMYLCASSFWTGGSYEQYFGPGTRLTVT.

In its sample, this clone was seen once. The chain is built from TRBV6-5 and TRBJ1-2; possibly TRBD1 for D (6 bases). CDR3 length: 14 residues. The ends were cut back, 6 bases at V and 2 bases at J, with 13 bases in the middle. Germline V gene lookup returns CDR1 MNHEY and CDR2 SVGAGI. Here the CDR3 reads CASSRTVGNYGYTF. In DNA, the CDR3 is TGTGCCAGCAGCCGGACAGTCGGGAACTATGGCTACACCTTC.

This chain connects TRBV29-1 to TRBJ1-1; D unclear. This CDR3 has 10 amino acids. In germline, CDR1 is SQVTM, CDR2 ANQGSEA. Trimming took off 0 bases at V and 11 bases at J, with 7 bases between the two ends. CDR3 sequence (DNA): TGCAGCGTTGAAGATCGCAGGGCTTTCTTT. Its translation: CSVEDRRAFF.

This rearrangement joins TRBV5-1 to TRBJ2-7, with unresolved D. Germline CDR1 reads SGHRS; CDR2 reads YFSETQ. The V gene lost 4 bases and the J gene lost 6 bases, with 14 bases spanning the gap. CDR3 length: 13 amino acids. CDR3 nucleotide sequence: TGCGCCAGCAGCACCTGGAGAGATCGCGAGCAGTACTTC. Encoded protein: CASSTWRDREQYF.

The CDR3 here is CASSVRSGETDTQYF. The CDR3 region has the DNA TGTGCCAGCAGCGTCCGGAGCGGGGAAACAGATACGCAGTATTTT. The chain couples TRBV11-2 to TRBJ2-3; 7 positions agree with TRBD2. Trimming cost V 5 bases and J 3 bases; bases outside gene matches: 8. Germline lookup yields CDR1 SGHAT and CDR2 FQNNGV. This CDR3 spans 15 amino acids. Together with reference TRBV11-2 and TRBJ2-3, the CDR3 gives the full variable domain: EAGVAQSPRYKIIEKRQSVAFWCNPISGHATLYWYQQILGQGPKLLIQFQNNGVVDDSQLPKDRFSAERLKGVDSTLKIQPAKLEDSAVYLCASSVRSGETDTQYFGPGTRLTVL.

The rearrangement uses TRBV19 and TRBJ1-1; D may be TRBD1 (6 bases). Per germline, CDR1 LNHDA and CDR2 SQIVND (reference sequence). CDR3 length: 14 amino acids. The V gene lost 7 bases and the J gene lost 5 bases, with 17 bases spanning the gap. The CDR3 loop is CASKGIGGRTEAFF. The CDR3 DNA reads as TGTGCCAGTAAGGGGATAGGGGGTCGAACTGAAGCTTTCTTT.

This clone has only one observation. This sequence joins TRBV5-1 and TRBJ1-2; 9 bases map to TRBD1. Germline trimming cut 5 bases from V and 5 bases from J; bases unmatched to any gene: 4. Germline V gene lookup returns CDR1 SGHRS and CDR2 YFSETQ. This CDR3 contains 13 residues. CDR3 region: CASRDRGGYGYTF. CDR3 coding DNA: TGCGCCAGCAGGGACAGGGGAGGGTATGGCTACACCTTC.

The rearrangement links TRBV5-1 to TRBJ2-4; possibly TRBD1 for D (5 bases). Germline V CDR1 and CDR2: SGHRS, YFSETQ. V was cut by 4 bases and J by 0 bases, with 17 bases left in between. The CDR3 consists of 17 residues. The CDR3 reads CASSPPRTPIAKNIQYF. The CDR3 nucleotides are TGCGCCAGCAGCCCCCCACGGACACCTATAGCCAAAAACATTCAGTACTTC.

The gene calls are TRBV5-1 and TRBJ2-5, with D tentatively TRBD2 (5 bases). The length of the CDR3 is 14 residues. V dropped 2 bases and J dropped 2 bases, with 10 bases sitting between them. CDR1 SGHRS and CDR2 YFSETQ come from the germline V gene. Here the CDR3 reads CASSFRTGQETQYF. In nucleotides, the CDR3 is TGCGCCAGCAGCTTTAGGACTGGACAAGAGACCCAGTACTTC. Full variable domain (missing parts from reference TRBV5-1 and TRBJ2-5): KAGVTQTPRYLIKTRGQQVTLSCSPISGHRSVSWYQQTPGQGLQFLFEYFSETQRNKGNFPGRFSGRQFSNSRSEMNVSTLELGDSALYLCASSFRTGQETQYFGPGTRLLVL.

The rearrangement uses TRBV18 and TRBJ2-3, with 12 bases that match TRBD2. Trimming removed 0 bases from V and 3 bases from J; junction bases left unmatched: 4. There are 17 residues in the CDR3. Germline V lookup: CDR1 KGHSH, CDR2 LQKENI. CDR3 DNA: TGTGCCAGCTCACCACCGACTAGCGGGGGTGTTACAGATACGCAGTATTTT. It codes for CASSPPTSGGVTDTQYF. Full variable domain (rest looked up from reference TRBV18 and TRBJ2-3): NAGVMQNPRHLVRRRGQEARLRCSPMKGHSHVYWYRQLPEEGLKFMVYLQKENIIDESGMPKERFSAEFPKEGPSILRIQQVVRGDSAAYFCASSPPTSGGVTDTQYFGPGTRLTVL.

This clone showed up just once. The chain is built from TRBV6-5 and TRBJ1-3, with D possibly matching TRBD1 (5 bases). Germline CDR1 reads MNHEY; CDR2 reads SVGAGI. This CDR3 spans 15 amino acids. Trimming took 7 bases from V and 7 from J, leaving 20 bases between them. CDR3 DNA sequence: TGTGCCAGCACCCCGTCGAGGGGAGGGCGGAACACCATATATTTT. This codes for CASTPSRGGRNTIYF.

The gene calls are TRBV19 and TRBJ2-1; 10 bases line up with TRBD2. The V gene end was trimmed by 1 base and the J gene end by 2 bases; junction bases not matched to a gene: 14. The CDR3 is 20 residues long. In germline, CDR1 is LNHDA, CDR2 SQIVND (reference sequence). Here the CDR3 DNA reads TGTGCCAGTAGTATAGGGAGATGGCTAGCGGGGGTGAGACCCTACAATGAGCAGTTCTTC. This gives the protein CASSIGRWLAGVRPYNEQFF.

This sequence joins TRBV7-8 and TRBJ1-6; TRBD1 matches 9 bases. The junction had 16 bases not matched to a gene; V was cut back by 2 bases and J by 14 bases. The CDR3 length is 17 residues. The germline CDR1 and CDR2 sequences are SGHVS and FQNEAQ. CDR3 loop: CASSLFAQTGGFSALHF. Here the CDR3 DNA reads TGTGCCAGCAGCTTATTTGCACAGACAGGGGGGTTTTCGGCCCTCCACTTT.

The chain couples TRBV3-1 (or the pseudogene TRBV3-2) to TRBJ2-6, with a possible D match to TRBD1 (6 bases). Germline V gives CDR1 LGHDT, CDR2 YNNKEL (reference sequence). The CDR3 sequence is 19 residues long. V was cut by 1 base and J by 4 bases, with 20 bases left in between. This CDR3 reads CASSQGHNRVFSGANVLTF. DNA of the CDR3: TGTGCCAGCAGCCAAGGACACAACAGGGTTTTCTCCGGGGCCAACGTCCTGACTTTC.